This T cell receptor beta chain was sequenced in a study of response to subunit inactivated influenza vaccine. This clonotype was counted a few times. TCRdb reprocessed the RT-PCR reads with MiXCR, giving one entry per CDR3 protein. The sample records about 780,000 distinct CDR3 sequences, less than 20% being singletons. Germline V gives CDR1 SGDLS, CDR2 YYNGEE. V lost 5 bases and J lost 5, with 14 bases in between. The CDR3 spans 14 residues. The starting material was PBMCs from blood, obtained about 5 days after vaccination. This clonotype was sampled from a man aged 45-65 years who received an inactivated influenza vaccine. The V call is TRBV9, the J call TRBJ2-1; D might be TRBD1 (8 bases). CDR3 in DNA: TGTGCCAGCAGAACAGGGGGGGCCAACAATGAGCAGTTCTTC. This encodes CASRTGGANNEQFF.